This T cell receptor (beta chain) was obtained from a study of radiation and T cells in renal cell carcinoma. The table came from immunoSEQ multiplex PCR; TCRdb's copy has only in-frame clones and leaves some out. The sample lists roughly 130,000 clones, around 89% occurring once. Germline-derived CDR1 and CDR2 are MGHRA and YSYEKL. The CDR3 is 14 residues long. Trimming pared 0 bases from V and 4 bases from J, leaving 9 bases between. The time point was: blood 2 weeks post-SBRT. Documented treatment: 15 Gy SBRT to primary tumor, nephrectomy 4 weeks later. Serial blood draws occurred at baseline and 2 and 4 weeks post-SBRT. This renal cell carcinoma was of the clear cell type.

The receptor comes from an older woman with renal cell carcinoma. The material was blood, obtained from a patient whose treatment included radiotherapy and nephrectomy. The chain has TRBV4-1 and TRBJ1-1, with a possible D match to TRBD1 (5 bases). This CDR3 reads CASSQDEGLTEAFF. CDR3 sequence (DNA): TGCGCCAGCAGCCAAGATGAGGGGCTCACTGAAGCTTTCTTT.